This T cell receptor beta chain derives from a study of identical twins. Germline trimming cut 4 bases from V and 5 bases from J; bases unmatched to any gene: 8. There are 16 residues in the CDR3. The count of this clonotype is one. The target antigen is unknown. From the 5' RACE reads, TCRdb called clonotypes with MiXCR, one entry per CDR3 protein. The sample lists 1.5 million to 2 million distinct CDR3 sequences; about 31% were seen once. Study-wide points: Out-of-frame alpha sequences common to twins exhibited an excess of low generation probability. Weaker excess sharing between twins was seen in beta out-of-frame sequences. It was cross-sectional statistical analysis, not following the same donors, that the conclusions relied on. Cord blood's abundant beta clonotypes had fewer insertions, unlike memory repertoires.

The V gene is TRBV23-1, the J gene TRBJ1-5; 10 nucleotides agree with TRBD1. TRBV23-1 is placed among ORFs of uncertain function. The source is a newborn girl in good health. The sequenced material came from cord blood. The CDR3 DNA is TGCGCCAGCAGTCGACTGACAGGGGGCGACGATCAGCCCCAGCATTTT. The encoded protein is CASSRLTGGDDQPQHF.